One sample yielded the 20 T cell receptor beta chains listed below, sequenced in a study of T cells in Graves' hyperthyroidism and ophthalmopathy. There were TCR beta CDR3 regions amplified from RNA transcripts. The HTBI set primed first-round TCR CDR3 RT-PCR. Via MiXCR, TCRdb re-called the multiplex PCR reads, giving one row per CDR3 protein. This sample has about 520,000 distinct CDR3 sequences, with around 24% found just once. Sequencing was done on a sample of blood. The receptors stem from a woman aged 25 to 45 with Graves' ophthalmopathy.

There are many counts of this clonotype. This chain uses TRBV7-8 with TRBJ2-2; D not certain. CDR3 length: 15 amino acids. Germline V lookup: CDR1 SGHVS, CDR2 FQNEAQ. V lost 0 bases and J 7 bases, leaving 12 bases between the germline ends. As DNA, the CDR3 is TGTGCCAGCAGCTTAGCGTCACAAGGGTTCGGGGAGCTGTTTTTT. It translates to CASSLASQGFGELFF. The complete variable domain, with remaining parts taken from reference TRBV7-8 and TRBJ2-2, reads GAGVSQSPRYKVAKRGQDVALRCDPISGHVSLFWYQQALGQGPEFLTYFQNEAQLDKSGLPSDRFFAERPEGSVSTLKIQRTQQEDSAVYLCASSLASQGFGELFFGEGSRLTVL.

The chain is built from TRBV6-1 and TRBJ2-7; TRBD1 matches at 9 bases. V trimming: 6 bases; J trimming: 4 bases; junction bases outside the gene matches: 7. The V gene's germline CDR1 is MNHNS and CDR2 SASEGT. The CDR3 is 14 residues long. CDR3 coding DNA: TGTGCCAGCAGGGGGACAGGGACCTCTTACGAGCAGTACTTC. The encoded protein is CASRGTGTSYEQYF.

This clonotype occurred many times. This chain uses TRBV27 with TRBJ1-5, with 7 bases fitting TRBD1. This CDR3 is built from 13 residues. Trimming cost V 6 bases and J 6 bases; bases outside gene matches: 5. Germline V gene sequence: CDR1 MNHEY, CDR2 SMNVEV (reference sequence). This CDR3 is CASRRTGVQPQHF. DNA for the CDR3: TGTGCCAGCAGACGCACAGGGGTTCAGCCCCAGCATTTT.

Many counts were recorded for this clonotype. V and J are TRBV28 and TRBJ2-7; 7 bases map to TRBD1. V lost 7 bases to trimming and J lost 4 bases; unmatched junction nucleotides: 10. The CDR3 length is 14 residues. Germline assignment: CDR1 MDHEN and CDR2 SYDVKM. Written as DNA, the CDR3 is TGTGCCAGCAACTTGGGGAACAGGGGTTACGAGCAGTACTTC. Its translation is CASNLGNRGYEQYF.

V usage is TRBV20-1 and J usage is TRBJ2-7; 7 nucleotides align to TRBD1. V was pared by 3 bases and J by 0 bases, with 8 bases of the junction left unmatched. Germline lookup yields CDR1 DFQATT and CDR2 SNEGSKA (reference sequence). The CDR3 runs 15 residues. In DNA form, the CDR3 reads TGCAGTGCTAGTCCGTGGGACAGCAGCTCCTACGAGCAGTACTTC. Translating gives CSASPWDSSSYEQYF.

CDR3 residues: CASSQGGSEAFF. CDR3 coding DNA: TGTGCCAGCAGCCAAGGGGGCTCTGAAGCTTTCTTT. The rearrangement uses TRBV4-2 and TRBJ1-1; D is possibly TRBD1 (5 bases). Germline CDR1 is LGHNA and CDR2 is YNFKEQ. Trimming removed 1 base from V and 6 bases from J, with 6 bases in between. The CDR3 has 12 residues.

This clonotype came up a few times. Mismatch with germline at one junction end may stem from a read error. The V gene is TRBV29-1, the J gene TRBJ1-1, with TRBD1 as a possible D gene (6 bases). The CDR3 contains 15 residues. Germline CDR1 and CDR2: SQVTM and ANQGSEA. The CDR3: CSVGEPTGRNTEASF. The CDR3 nucleotides are TGCAGCGTGGGGGAGCCGACAGGTAGAAACACTGAAGCTTCCTTT. The variable domain in full, completed from reference TRBV29-1 and TRBJ1-1, reads SAVISQKPSRDICQRGTSLTIQCQVDSQVTMMFWYRQQPGQSLTLIATANQGSEATYESGFVIDKFPISRPNLTFSTLTVSNMSPEDSSIYLCSVGEPTGRNTEASFGQGTRLTVV.

This clonotype was recorded at least ten times. The V call is TRBV5-1, the J call TRBJ1-2; 9 bases are shared with TRBD1. The J segment lost 5 bases and the V segment lost 4 bases, leaving 6 bases of the junction unmatched. The CDR3 covers 14 residues. Germline lookup yields CDR1 SGHRS and CDR2 YFSETQ. Written as DNA, the CDR3 is TGCGCCAGCAGCGCGGACAGGGGAGGTTATGGCTACACCTTC. It yields the protein CASSADRGGYGYTF.

This clonotype has a handful of counts. The genes are TRBV6-1 and TRBJ1-5, with TRBD1 identical over 7 bases. Germline loops: CDR1 MNHNS, CDR2 SASEGT. Trimming took 9 bases from V and 3 from J; bases not matched to a gene: 8. The CDR3 runs to 14 residues. The CDR3 nucleotides are TGTGCCAGTAGGCACAGGGGCTCCAATCAGCCCCAGCATTTT. Amino acids: CASRHRGSNQPQHF.

This clonotype was recorded a few times. No conserved phenylalanine or tryptophan ends this CDR3, so it is likely a read error. V is TRBV6-1 and J is TRBJ1-1; no firm D call. The CDR3 covers 14 residues. The germline V and J ends were trimmed by 6 bases and 5 bases, with 16 bases remaining between them. Per germline, CDR1 MNHNS and CDR2 SASEGT. The CDR3 DNA sequence: TGTGCCAGCAGCTCTCCCTCGCGGGGTACTGAAGCTTTCGTT. This gives the protein CASSSPSRGTEAFV.

This chain connects TRBV3-1 to TRBJ2-5; TRBD2 matches at 12 bases. J lost 4 bases, V lost 3 bases, and 9 bases had no gene match. The CDR3 consists of 17 residues. The germline V gene has CDR1 LGHDT and CDR2 YNNKEL (reference sequence). Here the CDR3 reads CASSQSSGLAGRETQYF. CDR3 DNA sequence: TGTGCCAGCAGCCAGTCTTCAGGACTAGCGGGGCGAGAGACCCAGTACTTC.

The V gene is TRBV12-3 or TRBV12-4, the J gene TRBJ1-2; D remains ambiguous. The ends were cut back, 10 bases at V and 0 bases at J, with 12 bases in the middle. The CDR3 covers 13 residues. The CDR3 sequence is CATQAGSNYGYTF. In DNA form, the CDR3 reads TGTGCCACCCAAGCCGGATCTAACTATGGCTACACCTTC.

This chain connects TRBV29-1 to TRBJ2-2; 11 positions agree with TRBD2. The trim removed 3 bases at V and 8 bases at J, leaving 11 bases unmatched. This CDR3 comprises 16 residues. From germline, CDR1 is SQVTM and CDR2 ANQGSEA. The CDR3 DNA is TGCAGCGTTGAGGAGGATAGCGGGAGGGCCCGGGGGGAGCTGTTTTTT. Protein: CSVEEDSGRARGELFF.

This clonotype was seen only a few times. This may stem from a read error, because a much larger clone lies one nucleotide away. The CDR3 sequence: CASKDTGELFF. The CDR3 region has the DNA TGTGCCAGCAAAGACACCGGGGAGCTGTTTTTT. This chain links TRBV7-6 with TRBJ2-2; D uncertain. V was trimmed by 7 bases and J by 3 bases, leaving 3 bases between them. The CDR3 consists of 11 residues. From germline, CDR1 is SGHVS and CDR2 FNYEAQ.

This clonotype was recorded at least ten times. This chain uses TRBV28 with TRBJ2-7, with TRBD2 identical over 13 bases. The CDR3 loop spans 17 amino acids. The V segment lost 7 bases and the J segment 0 bases; nucleotides outside the gene matches: 9. Germline V CDR1 and CDR2: MDHEN, SYDVKM. CDR3: CASKGVLAGGPSYEQYF. The CDR3 nucleotides read TGTGCCAGCAAGGGGGTACTAGCGGGAGGGCCCTCCTACGAGCAGTACTTC.

Comment on this clonotype: A read error is likely, as this CDR3 ends without the conserved phenylalanine or tryptophan. The chain uses TRBV25-1 and TRBJ2-7; D might be TRBD1 (6 bases). The V end lost 7 bases, the J end lost 1 base, and 11 bases lay between the germline ends. Germline CDR1 is MGHDK and CDR2 is SYGVNS. This CDR3 comprises 13 residues. CDR3 in DNA: TGTGCCAGCACCCCGGACAGTTCCTACGAGCAGTACTAC. It translates to CASTPDSSYEQYY.

CDR3 sequence (DNA): TGTGCCAGCAGTTTTGACACGGAATGGGGTGAAGCTTTCTTT. It is translated as CASSFDTEWGEAFF. This rearrangement joins TRBV12-3 or TRBV12-4 to TRBJ1-1; D is unresolved. This CDR3 region has 14 residues. The V gene lost 3 bases and the J gene lost 7 bases, with 15 bases spanning the gap.

This clonotype was recorded many times. The chain has TRBV6-2 or TRBV6-3 and TRBJ2-5; D possibly corresponds to TRBD2 (6 bases). The V gene's germline CDR1 is MNHEY and CDR2 SVGEGT. The CDR3 sequence is 12 residues long. Trimming pared 5 bases from V and 9 bases from J, leaving 13 bases between. The CDR3 region has the DNA TGTGCCAGCAGTGCCGTCGGGACTGCCCAGTACTTC. Its protein is CASSAVGTAQYF.

This clonotype was observed at least ten times. V and J are TRBV29-1 and TRBJ2-2; 7 positions match TRBD1. Germline lookup yields CDR1 SQVTM and CDR2 ANQGSEA. With V trimmed by 1 base and J by 2 bases, 4 bases remained unmatched. The CDR3 is 15 amino acids. CDR3 in amino acids: CSVEGGGGNTGELFF. The DNA of the CDR3 is TGCAGCGTTGAAGGAGGGGGCGGAAACACCGGGGAGCTGTTTTTT.

The chain employs TRBV4-3 and TRBJ1-5; D unclear. Trimming shortened V by 2 bases and J by 9 bases, and 14 bases separated the two germline ends. CDR1 and CDR2 from the germline V gene are LGHNA and YSLEER. This CDR3 region has 14 residues. CDR3 sequence (DNA): TGCGCCAGCAGCCAACCCCCCGACGAGGGGCCCCAGCATTTT. Translated, it gives CASSQPPDEGPQHF.